This entry features one T cell receptor (beta chain) sequence. As originally analysed: Estimation of nucleated cell counts was performed using reference gene primer amplification. Produced via immunoSEQ multiplex PCR; TCRdb's table is partial and in-frame only. The V and J calls and clone size are taken from that table; D and trimming were inferred from the DNA. This table holds 180,000 or so clones, around nine tenths found once. This specimen belongs to a study of blood T cell repertoires in COVID-19. Study-wide background: The United States, Italy and Spain supplied acute and convalescent COVID-19 samples. The cDNA or gDNA used as material had been derived from T cells, B-cell-depleted T cells, or PBMCs.

The germline V gene encodes CDR1 LGHNA and CDR2 YNFKEQ. The CDR3 runs 14 residues. Deletions cut 0 bases from V and 1 base from J, with 6 bases between. J is TRBJ1-2 and V is TRBV4-2; D is undetermined. This sequence was found in a man between 18 and 35 years old with active or convalescent COVID-19. Sequences were obtained from peripheral blood. CDR3 loop: CASSQENGNYGYTF. CDR3 in DNA: TGTGCCAGCAGCCAAGAGAACGGTAACTATGGCTACACCTTC.